This TCR beta chain was captured in a study of blood T cell repertoires in COVID-19. Across the whole study: Researchers got acute and convalescent COVID-19 samples from the United States, Italy and Spain. From T cells, B-cell-depleted T cells, or PBMCs came the material, which was cDNA or gDNA.

Original processing methods: From reference gene primer amplification, estimates of nucleated cell counts were derived. Clones were sequenced by immunoSEQ multiplex PCR, and TCRdb holds only the in-frame ones, with some missing. Clone size and V and J calls were adopted from that table, with D and trimming inferred from the DNA. The sample includes roughly 200,000 clones, 90% seen only once; the top ten take about 0.66%. CDR3 length equals 13 residues. The V gene's germline CDR1 is SGHTA and CDR2 FQGNSA. J lost 4 bases, V lost 5 bases, and 3 bases had no gene match. The sample comprised peripheral blood. This rearrangement joins TRBV7-2 to TRBJ2-3; 7 bases are shared with TRBD2. The TCR originated in a man aged 45-60 years with acute or convalescent COVID-19. CDR3 region: CASSAGEADTQYF. The CDR3 nucleotides are TGTGCCAGCAGCGCGGGAGAGGCAGATACGCAGTATTTT. Complete variable domain (other parts from reference TRBV7-2 and TRBJ2-3): GAGVSQSPSNKVTEKGKDVELRCDPISGHTALYWYRQSLGQGLEFLIYFQGNSAPDKSGLPSDRFSAERTGGSVSTLTIQRTQQEDSAVYLCASSAGEADTQYFGPGTRLTVL.